This T cell receptor beta chain was sequenced for a study of blood T cell repertoires in COVID-19. Cohorts were determined from participant-reported clinical history. The authors' processing: The authors estimated nucleated cell counts from reference gene primer amplification. The table came from immunoSEQ multiplex PCR; TCRdb's copy has only in-frame clones and leaves some out. That table furnishes V, J and clone size, whereas the DNA furnished D and trimming. The sample shows about 300,000 clones, around 86% of them seen only once. Germline CDR1 and CDR2: SNHLY and FYNNEI. The CDR3 runs to 17 residues. After removal of 7 bases from V and 7 bases from J, the junction contained 13 bases not matched to a gene. This clone was detected only once.

The TCR originated in a man aged 25 to 40 who had recovered from COVID-19. The chain joins TRBV2 to TRBJ2-5, with TRBD2 matching over 15 bases. The specimen sequenced was PBMCs or T cells enriched from blood (not recorded which). The CDR3 DNA reads as TGTGCCAGCACCCCACCGGGACTAGCGGGGGGCCGGCGGACCCAGTACTTC. It is translated as CASTPPGLAGGRRTQYF. The variable domain in full, with the rest retrieved from reference TRBV2 and TRBJ2-5, is EPEVTQTPSHQVTQMGQEVILRCVPISNHLYFYWYRQILGQKVEFLVSFYNNEISEKSEIFDDQFSVERPDGSNFTLKIRSTKLEDSAMYFCASTPPGLAGGRRTQYFGPGTRLLVL.